The source of this T cell receptor (beta chain) is a study of T cell responses to AZD1222 COVID-19 vaccine. At the level of the study: Second doses that came at about 4 or about 12 weeks were put together. Broader study findings: Most donors were white British and more were female, and clonal diversity was possibly underestimated. Seropositivity was recorded at baseline in only a handful of AZD1222 recipients. Reports indicate that nearly half of spike-specific TCRs are directed at unmutated variant regions.

As for this clone: Its specificity is not known.

There are 14 residues in the CDR3. Germline values: CDR1 WNHNN, CDR2 SYGVQD (reference sequence). The trim removed 4 bases at V and 4 bases at J, leaving 4 bases unmatched. Sequencing was performed with immunoSEQ multiplex PCR; in TCRdb, only in-frame clones are kept and a portion is missing. In the table there are around 170,000 clones, about 91% of which are singletons. The chain uses TRBV10-1 and TRBJ2-5; 9 positions agree with TRBD1. Here the sequenced sample was peripheral blood, taken on day 0 of AZD1222 vaccination. This TCR derives from an adult in good health. Here the CDR3 reads CASSGGTGRETQYF. CDR3 DNA: TGCGCCAGCAGTGGGGGGACAGGGAGAGAGACCCAGTACTTC.